A selection of T cell receptor beta chains follows, all from one sample in a study of blood T cell repertoires in COVID-19. Assay: immunoSEQ multiplex PCR; the TCRdb copy retains only in-frame clones and omits some. The data contain tens of thousands of clones, around 82% of them singletons. What was sequenced was peripheral blood. Receptors originate from a woman aged 80 or older with COVID-19, enrolled during active disease. Both conserved end residues are part of each CDR3. Fields, in order: V gene, J gene, D gene, clone size, CDR3 length, CDR3 DNA, CDR3 protein. D genes are given only for firm matches. Part of the rows lack a size; the others show once, few, many or a class for expanded clones.

V gene: TRBV19
J gene: TRBJ2-7
D gene: TRBD1
clone size: .
CDR3 length: 14
CDR3 DNA: TGTGCCAGTACCCCGACAGGGGGTATCTACGAGCAGTACTTC
CDR3 protein: CASTPTGGIYEQYF

V gene: TRBV19
J gene: TRBJ2-5
D gene: TRBD2
clone size: .
CDR3 length: 17
CDR3 DNA: TGTGCCAGTAGTGCACGGACTAGCGGGAGGGCCCGAGAGACCCAGTACTTC
CDR3 protein: CASSARTSGRARETQYF

V gene: TRBV11-2
J gene: TRBJ2-1
D gene: TRBD2
clone size: .
CDR3 length: 16
CDR3 DNA: TGTGCCAGCAGCTCTACCTCTAGCGGGAGGGCCAATGAGCAGTTCTTC
CDR3 protein: CASSSTSSGRANEQFF

V gene: TRBV7-3
J gene: TRBJ1-2
D gene: TRBD1
clone size: .
CDR3 length: 15
CDR3 DNA: TGTGCCAGCAGCTTTTCCGGACAGGGACAGACCTCCTACACCTTC
CDR3 protein: CASSFSGQGQTSYTF

V gene: TRBV27
J gene: TRBJ2-7
D gene: .
clone size: .
CDR3 length: 11
CDR3 DNA: TGTGCCAGCAGTTCTCCGGTCGAGCAGTACTTC
CDR3 protein: CASSSPVEQYF

V gene: TRBV4-2
J gene: TRBJ2-1
D gene: .
clone size: .
CDR3 length: 13
CDR3 DNA: TGTGCCAGCAGCCAAGAATCGGTGAATGAGCAGTTCTTC
CDR3 protein: CASSQESVNEQFF

V gene: TRBV3-1/TRBV3-2
J gene: TRBJ2-1
D gene: TRBD1
clone size: .
CDR3 length: 17
CDR3 DNA: TGTGCCAGCAGGAAGGGACAGAGAGAGAGCTCCTACAATGAGCAGTTCTTC
CDR3 protein: CASRKGQRESSYNEQFF

V gene: TRBV5-1
J gene: TRBJ2-7
D gene: TRBD2
clone size: .
CDR3 length: 16
CDR3 DNA: TGCGCCAGCAGCTCAACCTTAGGGAGCGGGGCATACGAGCAGTACTTC
CDR3 protein: CASSSTLGSGAYEQYF

V gene: TRBV24-1
J gene: TRBJ1-1
D gene: .
clone size: .
CDR3 length: 13
CDR3 DNA: TGTGCCACCAGTGATCCTGGGACTGATGAAGCTTTCTTT
CDR3 protein: CATSDPGTDEAFF

V gene: TRBV27
J gene: TRBJ2-3
D gene: TRBD1
clone size: .
CDR3 length: 13
CDR3 DNA: TGTGCCAGCAAAGGACAGGGGCTGTATACGCAGTATTTT
CDR3 protein: CASKGQGLYTQYF

V gene: TRBV7-9
J gene: TRBJ2-5
D gene: .
clone size: .
CDR3 length: 16
CDR3 DNA: TGTGCCAGCAGCCCACGGATGGGTGCGGTTCAGGAGACCCAGTACTTC
CDR3 protein: CASSPRMGAVQETQYF

V gene: TRBV11-2
J gene: TRBJ2-3
D gene: TRBD2
clone size: many
CDR3 length: 14
CDR3 DNA: TGTGCCACTGCCCTACTCGGGGGGGCAGATACGCAGTATTTT
CDR3 protein: CATALLGGADTQYF

V gene: TRBV18
J gene: TRBJ2-1
D gene: TRBD1
clone size: .
CDR3 length: 18
CDR3 DNA: TGTGCCAGCTCACCACTTCGGAGGGACAGGGCTTCTACCAATGAGCAGTTCTTC
CDR3 protein: CASSPLRRDRASTNEQFF

V gene: TRBV5-5
J gene: TRBJ2-2
D gene: TRBD2
clone size: .
CDR3 length: 17
CDR3 DNA: TGTGCCAGCAGCTTGGCGGGACTAGCGACCAACACCGGGGAGCTGTTTTTT
CDR3 protein: CASSLAGLATNTGELFF

V gene: TRBV5-1
J gene: TRBJ2-1
D gene: TRBD1
clone size: .
CDR3 length: 16
CDR3 DNA: TGCGCCAGCAGCCCGGAAGGGGACAGGCCGAACAATGAGCAGTTCTTC
CDR3 protein: CASSPEGDRPNNEQFF

V gene: TRBV15
J gene: TRBJ2-2
D gene: .
clone size: .
CDR3 length: 14
CDR3 DNA: TGTGCCACCAGCAGAGATACGAACACCGGGGAGCTGTTTTTT
CDR3 protein: CATSRDTNTGELFF

V gene: TRBV30
J gene: TRBJ2-2
D gene: TRBD1
clone size: few
CDR3 length: 14
CDR3 DNA: TGTGCCTGGAGTTGGGACAGGGCCACCGGGGAGCTGTTTTTT
CDR3 protein: CAWSWDRATGELFF

V gene: TRBV21-1
J gene: TRBJ2-1
D gene: .
clone size: .
CDR3 length: 17
CDR3 DNA: TGTGCCAGCTTAATTTCAGCAGGACAGAGGGCCCTCCCTGAGCAGTTCTTC
CDR3 protein: CASLISAGQRALPEQFF

V gene: TRBV6-6
J gene: TRBJ1-5
D gene: .
clone size: .
CDR3 length: 13
CDR3 DNA: TGTGCCAGCTTTGGACAGTGGAATCAGCCCCAGCATTTT
CDR3 protein: CASFGQWNQPQHF

V gene: TRBV5-1
J gene: TRBJ2-6
D gene: .
clone size: .
CDR3 length: 15
CDR3 DNA: TGCGCCAGCAGCTCCCAGGGGACTGGGGCCAACGTCCTGACTTTC
CDR3 protein: CASSSQGTGANVLTF

V gene: TRBV7-3
J gene: TRBJ2-2
D gene: .
clone size: medium-sized
CDR3 length: 15
CDR3 DNA: TGTGCCAGCAGCTTGGAGGGAGGGAACACCGGGGAGCTGTTTTTT
CDR3 protein: CASSLEGGNTGELFF

V gene: TRBV5-6
J gene: TRBJ2-3
D gene: .
clone size: .
CDR3 length: 13
CDR3 DNA: TGTGCCAGCAGATTACTTAGCACAGATACGCAGTATTTT
CDR3 protein: CASRLLSTDTQYF

V gene: TRBV27
J gene: TRBJ2-7
D gene: .
clone size: .
CDR3 length: 15
CDR3 DNA: TGTGCCAGCAGTTTCCTCCTGTCAGGGTTCGACGAGCAGTACTTC
CDR3 protein: CASSFLLSGFDEQYF

V gene: TRBV5-4
J gene: TRBJ2-1
D gene: TRBD2
clone size: few
CDR3 length: 15
CDR3 DNA: TGTGCCAGCAGCTTGGCCCTAGCGGGATTGAATGAGCAGTTCTTC
CDR3 protein: CASSLALAGLNEQFF

V gene: TRBV18
J gene: TRBJ1-2
D gene: TRBD1
clone size: .
CDR3 length: 16
CDR3 DNA: TGTGCCAGCTCACCAAACCAGGGGGCCATTTTTGATGGCTACACCTTC
CDR3 protein: CASSPNQGAIFDGYTF

V gene: TRBV14
J gene: TRBJ2-4
D gene: TRBD1
clone size: .
CDR3 length: 15
CDR3 DNA: TGTGCCAGCAGCCCATCCGGGACAGGTGGAAACATTCAGTACTTC
CDR3 protein: CASSPSGTGGNIQYF

V gene: TRBV27
J gene: TRBJ2-5
D gene: TRBD2
clone size: .
CDR3 length: 16
CDR3 DNA: TGTGCCAGCAGAAGGGGACTAGCGGGGGCGGTGGAGACCCAGTACTTC
CDR3 protein: CASRRGLAGAVETQYF

V gene: TRBV11-3
J gene: TRBJ2-7
D gene: .
clone size: .
CDR3 length: 15
CDR3 DNA: TGTGCCAGCAGCCTACGGACTGGGAGCTCCTACGAGCAGTACTTC
CDR3 protein: CASSLRTGSSYEQYF

V gene: TRBV7-3
J gene: TRBJ2-3
D gene: TRBD2
clone size: .
CDR3 length: 14
CDR3 DNA: TGTGCCAGCAGCGCACTAGCGAGGCCAGATACGCAGTATTTT
CDR3 protein: CASSALARPDTQYF

V gene: TRBV7-6
J gene: TRBJ2-1
D gene: TRBD2
clone size: .
CDR3 length: 15
CDR3 DNA: TGTGCCAGCAGCTCGAGGACTAGTGGTATCGGTGAGCAGTTCTTC
CDR3 protein: CASSSRTSGIGEQFF

V gene: TRBV24-1
J gene: TRBJ1-5
D gene: .
clone size: .
CDR3 length: 13
CDR3 DNA: TGTGCCACCGACGCAGGGCACGGTCAGCCCCAGCATTTT
CDR3 protein: CATDAGHGQPQHF

V gene: TRBV19
J gene: TRBJ2-2
D gene: .
clone size: .
CDR3 length: 15
CDR3 DNA: TGTGCCAGTAGTCTCCAGACAGCGAACACCGGGGAGCTGTTTTTT
CDR3 protein: CASSLQTANTGELFF

V gene: TRBV28
J gene: TRBJ1-2
D gene: .
clone size: .
CDR3 length: 16
CDR3 DNA: TGTGCCACACACACACTGGGGGGGCGTCGGGTTTATGGCTACACCTTC
CDR3 protein: CATHTLGGRRVYGYTF

V gene: TRBV29-1
J gene: TRBJ2-3
D gene: TRBD2
clone size: .
CDR3 length: 15
CDR3 DNA: TGCAGCGCTTTGGGGACTAGCGGGAGCACAGATACGCAGTATTTT
CDR3 protein: CSALGTSGSTDTQYF

V gene: TRBV7-3
J gene: TRBJ1-6
D gene: .
clone size: .
CDR3 length: 15
CDR3 DNA: TGTGCCAGCAGCTCCACCACAGGGTCGGATTCACCCCTCCACTTT
CDR3 protein: CASSSTTGSDSPLHF

V gene: TRBV6-2/TRBV6-3
J gene: TRBJ2-2
D gene: .
clone size: .
CDR3 length: 15
CDR3 DNA: TGTGCCAGCAGCTCCGGGTTGCGGGGCACCGGGGAGCTGTTTTTT
CDR3 protein: CASSSGLRGTGELFF

V gene: TRBV4-2
J gene: TRBJ1-2
D gene: TRBD1
clone size: .
CDR3 length: 15
CDR3 DNA: TGTGCCAGCAGCCTCGGACAGGGGGCTAACTATGGCTACACCTTC
CDR3 protein: CASSLGQGANYGYTF

V gene: TRBV9
J gene: TRBJ2-1
D gene: TRBD1
clone size: once
CDR3 length: 15
CDR3 DNA: TGTGCCAGCAGCGAAGGGACAGGTATTTTCAATGAGCAGTTCTTC
CDR3 protein: CASSEGTGIFNEQFF

V gene: TRBV30
J gene: TRBJ1-1
D gene: .
clone size: .
CDR3 length: 13
CDR3 DNA: TGTGCCCGGCACGGGGGGTTGAACACTGAAGCTTTCTTT
CDR3 protein: CARHGGLNTEAFF

V gene: TRBV7-2
J gene: TRBJ2-2
D gene: TRBD1
clone size: .
CDR3 length: 16
CDR3 DNA: TGTGCCAGCAGCTTAGGAGGACAGGGCAACACCGGGGAGCTGTTTTTT
CDR3 protein: CASSLGGQGNTGELFF

V gene: TRBV2
J gene: TRBJ1-1
D gene: TRBD1
clone size: .
CDR3 length: 16
CDR3 DNA: TGTGCCAGCAGACCGGGACAGGGGTTGATGAACACTGAAGCTTTCTTT
CDR3 protein: CASRPGQGLMNTEAFF

V gene: TRBV4-1
J gene: TRBJ2-5
D gene: .
clone size: once
CDR3 length: 14
CDR3 DNA: TGCGCCAGCAGCCAAGACCCCTCCGGGGAGACCCAGTACTTC
CDR3 protein: CASSQDPSGETQYF

V gene: TRBV5-1
J gene: TRBJ2-7
D gene: .
clone size: few
CDR3 length: 15
CDR3 DNA: TGCGCCAGCAGACAGGAAGGGACAATCTCCTACGAGCAGTACTTC
CDR3 protein: CASRQEGTISYEQYF

V gene: TRBV5-1
J gene: TRBJ2-3
D gene: TRBD1
clone size: .
CDR3 length: 16
CDR3 DNA: TGCGCCAGCAGCTTGTATCGGGACAGGGGGCTGAATACGCAGTATTTT
CDR3 protein: CASSLYRDRGLNTQYF

V gene: TRBV28
J gene: TRBJ1-1
D gene: TRBD1
clone size: .
CDR3 length: 13
CDR3 DNA: TGTGCCGGCGGACAGGGGATGAACACTGAAGCTTTCTTT
CDR3 protein: CAGGQGMNTEAFF

V gene: TRBV7-9
J gene: TRBJ1-2
D gene: .
clone size: .
CDR3 length: 16
CDR3 DNA: TGTGCCAGCAGCCGGCATGGAGGGGATTTTAACTATGGCTACACCTTC
CDR3 protein: CASSRHGGDFNYGYTF

V gene: TRBV9
J gene: TRBJ2-2
D gene: TRBD1
clone size: .
CDR3 length: 16
CDR3 DNA: TGTGCCAGCAGCATACAGAGGGGGCTAAACACCGGGGAGCTGTTTTTT
CDR3 protein: CASSIQRGLNTGELFF

V gene: TRBV6-6
J gene: TRBJ2-5
D gene: TRBD2
clone size: .
CDR3 length: 15
CDR3 DNA: TGTGCCAGCAGTTACCTAGCGGGAGCCCAAGAGACCCAGTACTTC
CDR3 protein: CASSYLAGAQETQYF

V gene: TRBV5-1
J gene: TRBJ2-2
D gene: TRBD1
clone size: few
CDR3 length: 17
CDR3 DNA: TGCGCCAGCAGGCAAACCCGGACAGGGGGCAACACCGGGGAGCTGTTTTTT
CDR3 protein: CASRQTRTGGNTGELFF

V gene: TRBV5-4
J gene: TRBJ2-7
D gene: TRBD2
clone size: .
CDR3 length: 16
CDR3 DNA: TGTGCCAGCAGCCCGGGGGGTAGCGGACCCATATTCGAGCAGTACTTC
CDR3 protein: CASSPGGSGPIFEQYF

V gene: TRBV5-1
J gene: TRBJ1-1
D gene: .
clone size: .
CDR3 length: 15
CDR3 DNA: TGCGCCAGCAGCTTGCAACAGGGCTCGGGCACTGAAGCTTTCTTT
CDR3 protein: CASSLQQGSGTEAFF